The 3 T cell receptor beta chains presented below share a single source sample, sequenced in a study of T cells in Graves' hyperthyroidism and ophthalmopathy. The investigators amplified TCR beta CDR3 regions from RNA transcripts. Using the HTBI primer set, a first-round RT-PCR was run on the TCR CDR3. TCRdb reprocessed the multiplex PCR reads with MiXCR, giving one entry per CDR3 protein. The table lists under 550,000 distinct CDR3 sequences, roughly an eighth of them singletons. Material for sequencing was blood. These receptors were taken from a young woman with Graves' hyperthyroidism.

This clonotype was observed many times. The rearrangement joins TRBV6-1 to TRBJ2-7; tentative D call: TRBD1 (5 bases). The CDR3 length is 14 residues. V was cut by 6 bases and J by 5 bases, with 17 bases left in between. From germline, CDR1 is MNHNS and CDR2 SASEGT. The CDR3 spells CASRGQGLLDEQYF. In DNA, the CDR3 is TGTGCCAGCAGAGGTCAGGGCCTCCTAGACGAGCAGTACTTC.

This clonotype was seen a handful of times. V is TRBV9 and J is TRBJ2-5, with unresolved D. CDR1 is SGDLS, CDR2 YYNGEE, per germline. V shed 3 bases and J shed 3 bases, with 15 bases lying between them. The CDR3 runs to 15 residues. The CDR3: CASSAYLSPKETQYF. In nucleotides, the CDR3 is TGTGCCAGCAGCGCGTACCTGAGCCCGAAAGAGACCCAGTACTTC.

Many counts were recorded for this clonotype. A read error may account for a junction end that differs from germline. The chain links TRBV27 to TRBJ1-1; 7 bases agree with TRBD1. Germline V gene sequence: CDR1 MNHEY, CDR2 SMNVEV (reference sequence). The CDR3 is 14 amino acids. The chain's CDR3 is CASRALTGNSEAFF. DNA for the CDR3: TGTGCCAGCAGGGCTCTGACAGGGAACTCTGAAGCTTTCTTT.